This T cell receptor (beta chain) was found in a study of blood T cell repertoires in COVID-19. For the study at large: Some COVID-19 samples were acute and others convalescent; all came from the United States, Italy and Spain. The cDNA or gDNA used as material had been derived from T cells, B-cell-depleted T cells, or PBMCs.

Followed over time, Seattle patients had been enrolled while infection was active. Original methodology: Reference gene primer amplification gave estimated nucleated cell counts. TCRdb's table, derived via immunoSEQ multiplex PCR, lists solely in-frame clones and lacks some. D and trimming come from the DNA, and the V and J calls and clone size come from that table. Among about 530,000 clones listed, roughly 89% were seen once. The TCR comes from a woman in her forties or fifties with COVID-19, enrolled during active disease. What was sequenced was peripheral blood.

CDR3 sequence reads: CASSAGGTVAYEQYF. CDR3 DNA sequence: TGCGCCAGCAGCGCGGGGGGGACAGTCGCCTACGAGCAGTACTTC. The chain employs TRBV5-1 and TRBJ2-7, with TRBD2 matching over 9 bases. Trimming removed 4 bases from V and 2 bases from J; junction bases left unmatched: 7. The CDR3 has 15 residues. Germline V lookup: CDR1 SGHRS, CDR2 YFSETQ.